The rows below give T cell receptor beta chains drawn from one sample of a study of blood T cell repertoires in COVID-19. The repertoire was sequenced with immunoSEQ multiplex PCR; TCRdb's copy has only in-frame clones and lacks some. The table has about 250,000 clones, roughly 84% seen once. Sample: peripheral blood. The receptors shown here come from a woman aged 40 to 50 who had recovered from COVID-19. Both conserved end residues are part of each CDR3. The D gene is left open where the match is weak. A row's size may be missing; if present it is once, few, many or a size class.

j_call,d_call,clone_size,v_call,cdr3_nt,cdr3_aa
TRBJ1-1,.,.,TRBV21-1,TGTGCCAGCAGCAAAGCTCGACAGGGCTATGTAAACACTGAAGCTTTCTTT,CASSKARQGYVNTEAFF
TRBJ2-7,.,many,TRBV19,TGTGCCAGTAGTATTAGACAGACCCACGAGCAGTACTTC,CASSIRQTHEQYF
TRBJ1-5,TRBD1,few,TRBV9,TGTGCCAGCAACGAGGGACAGAGGAATCAGCCCCAGCATTTT,CASNEGQRNQPQHF
TRBJ2-7,TRBD1,.,TRBV11-3,TGTGCCAGCAGCGGGACAGGCTACGAGCAGTACTTC,CASSGTGYEQYF
TRBJ2-3,.,few,TRBV11-3,TGTGCCAGCAGCCAAGGGCGGGGACAGCCTTCAGATACGCAGTATTTT,CASSQGRGQPSDTQYF
TRBJ2-1,TRBD2,.,TRBV19,TGTGCCAGCACTAGCGGACCGAGCTCCTACAATGAGCAGTTCTTC,CASTSGPSSYNEQFF
TRBJ2-3,.,.,TRBV12-3/TRBV12-4,TGTGCCAGCAGCCGACAAGGAACAGATACGCAGTATTTT,CASSRQGTDTQYF
TRBJ1-2,.,.,TRBV4-2,TGTGCCAGCAGCCAAGACGCGACAGGCATCTATGGCTACACCTTC,CASSQDATGIYGYTF
TRBJ1-5,.,.,TRBV4-1,TGCGCCAGCAGCCCGAGGACGGGGCAGCCCCAGCATTTT,CASSPRTGQPQHF
TRBJ1-1,.,.,TRBV18,TGTGCCAGCTCACCACAAGACAGCTTGAACACTGAAGCTTTCTTT,CASSPQDSLNTEAFF
TRBJ2-5,TRBD1,.,TRBV2,TGTGCCAGCAGGGACAGGATAGAGACCCAGTACTTC,CASRDRIETQYF
TRBJ2-7,.,.,TRBV6-6,TGTGCCAGCAGTTCGGACTCAACCTACGAGCAGTACTTC,CASSSDSTYEQYF
TRBJ1-4,.,.,TRBV15,TGTGCCACCAGCAGGGGAGGCGCAACTAATGAAAAACTGTTTTTT,CATSRGGATNEKLFF
TRBJ1-2,TRBD1,.,TRBV10-3,TGTGCCATCAGTGGGACAGGGGATAACTATGGCTACACCTTC,CAISGTGDNYGYTF
TRBJ1-2,.,once,TRBV28,TGTGCCAGCATACCCGGGAGTGGTTTTTTGTATGGCTACACCTTC,CASIPGSGFLYGYTF
TRBJ1-5,.,.,TRBV2,TGTGCCAGCAGTGAAGACGCCTTGAGGGAAGATCAGCCCCAGCATTTT,CASSEDALREDQPQHF
TRBJ2-7,.,.,TRBV21-1,TGTGCCAGCAGCAACCTAAACACGGGACAGATAGCACCAAAGAATTGCGAGCAGTACTTC,CASSNLNTGQIAPKNCEQYF
TRBJ2-1,.,.,TRBV7-9,TGTGCCAGCAGCTCCGGGGGTAGCTCCTACAATGAGCAGTTCTTC,CASSSGGSSYNEQFF
TRBJ1-2,.,once,TRBV14,TGTGCCAGCAGCCAAGGCCAGGTCTATGGCTACACCTTC,CASSQGQVYGYTF
TRBJ1-5,TRBD1,once,TRBV10-2,TGCGCCAGCAGTAAAACCGGACAGGGGGCTCTCAATCAGCCCCAGCATTTT,CASSKTGQGALNQPQHF
TRBJ1-1,.,.,TRBV6-5,TGTGCCAGCAATATTGACAAGAACACTGAAGCTTTCTTT,CASNIDKNTEAFF
TRBJ2-1,.,.,TRBV7-8,TGTGCCAGCAGCCCCCGGCAGCTAGCCTACAATGAGCAGTTCTTC,CASSPRQLAYNEQFF